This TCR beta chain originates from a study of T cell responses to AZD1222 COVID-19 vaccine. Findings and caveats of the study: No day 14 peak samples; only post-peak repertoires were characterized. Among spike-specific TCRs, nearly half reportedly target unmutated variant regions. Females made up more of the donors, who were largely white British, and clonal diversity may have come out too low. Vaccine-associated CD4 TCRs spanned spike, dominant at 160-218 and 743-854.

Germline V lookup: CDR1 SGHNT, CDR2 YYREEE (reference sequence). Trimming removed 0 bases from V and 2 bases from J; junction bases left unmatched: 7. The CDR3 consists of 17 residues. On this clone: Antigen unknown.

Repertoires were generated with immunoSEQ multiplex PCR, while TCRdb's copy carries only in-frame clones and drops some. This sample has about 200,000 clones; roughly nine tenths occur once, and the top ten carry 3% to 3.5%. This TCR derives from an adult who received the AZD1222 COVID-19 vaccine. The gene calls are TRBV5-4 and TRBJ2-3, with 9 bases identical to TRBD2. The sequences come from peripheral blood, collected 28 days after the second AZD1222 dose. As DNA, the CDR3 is TGTGCCAGCAGCTTGGTTCGACTAGCGGACCTCACAGATACGCAGTATTTT. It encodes CASSLVRLADLTDTQYF.